The sequence of this T cell receptor (beta chain) was determined in a study of shared clonotypes between healthy human individuals. The wider study: Each donor's CD4 naive and CD4 memory cells filled three plates apiece, CD8 naive two, and CD8 memory one. Broader study findings: Some naive CD4 clonotypes, 4.5% to 5.5%, turned up in common across a handful of donors. Clonotype sharing across donors was expected to vary with sequencing depth.

Points on this clone: Its specificity is unknown.

CD45RO-negative CD8 cells positively selected for CCR7 made up the naive population, which excluded terminally differentiated effector memory CD45RA+ cells. As processed by the authors: Junction-only sequences without quality scores came from ImmunoSEQ, so filtering differed. The repertoire was sequenced with immunoSEQ multiplex PCR; TCRdb's copy has only in-frame clones and lacks some. V and J calls and clone size are as listed in that table; D and trimming were resolved from the DNA. The sample gives nearly 2 million clones, roughly 95% of which show up once; around 1.2% is in the top ten. Sequencing was performed on naive CD8+ T cells sorted from blood. The sequence derives from a man between 18 and 29 years old in good health.

DNA for the CDR3: TGTGCCAGCAGCTTAAGATGGACAACGCCCCTCGAGCAGTACTTC. Its translation is CASSLRWTTPLEQYF. The chain has TRBV7-2 and TRBJ2-7, with D possibly matching TRBD1 (5 bases). This CDR3 spans 15 amino acids. CDR1 SGHTA and CDR2 FQGNSA come from the germline V gene. V gave up 2 bases and J gave up 6 bases, with 17 bases separating them.